These 25 T cell receptor beta chains originate from one sample sequenced in a study of CD8+ T cells in alopecia areata (dated by TCRdb to 2017 to 2018). In light of the paper, this sample's time point label describes: baseline before oral tofacitinib. Libraries were built with the immunoSEQ multiplex PCR assay. For TCR sequencing, RNA was extracted from every sample and reverse transcribed into cDNA to serve as template. What TCRdb holds here is the immuneACCESS table cut down to in-frame rearrangements. Part of the clones is not present; checked against another copy, under half of the missing clones reflect an unresolved V gene, and the others are unexplained. Within this sample are 180,000 or so clones, with around 64% of them counted one time only. The top ten hold approximately 10% of the sample. The material sequenced was CD8+ T cells sorted from blood, taken at week 0. All receptors come from a human donor with alopecia areata.

This chain uses TRBV6-5 with TRBJ1-2, with 7 bases that match TRBD1. The CDR3 loop spans 13 amino acids. The junction had 6 bases not matched to a gene; V was cut back by 6 bases and J by 5 bases. From germline, CDR1 is MNHEY and CDR2 SVGAGI. CDR3 loop: CASSSGQRYGYTF. DNA of the CDR3: TGTGCCAGCAGCTCGGGACAGCGATATGGCTACACCTTC.

The V gene is TRBV6-5, the J gene TRBJ1-1; D uncertain. The V and J ends lost 5 bases and 4 bases respectively, with 8 bases between them. The CDR3 is made up of 12 amino acids. CDR1 is MNHEY and CDR2 is SVGAGI in the germline V gene. CDR3 DNA: TGTGCCAGCAGTGCCTTGGTCACTGAAGCTTTCTTT. Translation: CASSALVTEAFF.

The CDR3 bases are TGTGCCAGCAGCTTCGGGGGCTCCTACAATGAGCAGTTCTTC. It specifies CASSFGGSYNEQFF. The chain combines TRBV7-9 with TRBJ2-1; D is perhaps TRBD2 (6 bases). The V end lost 3 bases, the J end lost 0 bases, and 6 bases lay between the germline ends. The CDR3 extends over 14 amino acids. The V gene's germline CDR1 is SEHNR and CDR2 FQNEAQ (reference sequence).

This chain connects TRBV2 to TRBJ1-1; the D is unclear. Between the trimmed V and J ends, which lost 7 bases and 8 bases, there was a span of 14 bases. CDR1 and CDR2 (germline): SNHLY, FYNNEI. This CDR3 has 12 amino acids. CDR3: CASITGREEAFF. CDR3 DNA sequence: TGTGCCAGCATCACGGGGAGGGAGGAAGCTTTCTTT.

The V call is TRBV10-3, the J call TRBJ2-3; 14 bases align to TRBD2. J was trimmed by 4 bases and V by 10 bases; bases with no gene match: 4. This CDR3 has 14 amino acids. Germline V lookup: CDR1 ENHRY, CDR2 SYGVKD. CDR3 sequence (DNA): TGTGCCACGACTAGCGGGGGGGCCCCAGATACGCAGTATTTT. Encoded protein: CATTSGGAPDTQYF.

The chain is built from TRBV15 and TRBJ2-1; D call uncertain. The CDR3 is 13 amino acids. Germline V gene data show CDR1 as LNHNV and CDR2 as YYDKDF (reference sequence). Trimming shortened V by 0 bases and J by 7 bases, and 7 bases separated the two germline ends. As DNA, the CDR3 is TGTGCCACCAGCAGAGATGGGGTGAATGAGCAGTTCTTC. Its translation is CATSRDGVNEQFF.

Written as DNA, the CDR3 is TGCAGCGTTGAAGGGGCAGAGGACTCCTACGAGCAGTACTTC. It translates to CSVEGAEDSYEQYF. The chain carries TRBV29-1 and TRBJ2-7; D gene unclear. Trimming removed 1 base at V and 0 bases at J, with 10 bases between. CDR3 length: 14 residues. CDR1 SQVTM and CDR2 ANQGSEA come from the germline V gene.

CDR3 nucleotides: TGCAGCGTTGAAGTCGGGACTCAAGATACGCAGTATTTT. It translates to CSVEVGTQDTQYF. J is TRBJ2-3 and V is TRBV29-1; maybe TRBD2 (6 bases). This CDR3 is 13 amino acids long. Germline V gives CDR1 SQVTM, CDR2 ANQGSEA. The V end lost 1 base, the J end lost 5 bases, and 10 bases lay between the germline ends.

The CDR3 loop reads CASAPGGRTDTQYF. The DNA of the CDR3 is TGTGCTAGTGCCCCAGGGGGCAGGACAGATACGCAGTATTTT. This sequence joins TRBV12-5 and TRBJ2-3; 8 positions match TRBD1. Germline V gene sequence: CDR1 LGHNT, CDR2 FRNRAP. The V segment lost 7 bases and the J segment 3 bases; nucleotides outside the gene matches: 6. The CDR3 length is 14 residues.

The sample holds a few counts of this clone. The rearrangement joins TRBV5-1 to TRBJ2-2; possible D gene TRBD1, 6 bases. Trimming took off 1 base at V and 6 bases at J, with 13 bases between the two ends. Germline V gene data show CDR1 as SGHRS and CDR2 as YFSETQ. The CDR3 sequence is 15 residues long. For the CDR3, the DNA is TGCGCCAGCAGCTTGAGGGGGAGTTTGGCCGGGGAGCTGTTTTTT. Translating gives CASSLRGSLAGELFF.

The gene calls are TRBV7-9 and TRBJ2-1, with D hard to call. Germline V lookup: CDR1 SEHNR, CDR2 FQNEAQ (reference sequence). Trimming cost V 5 bases and J 4 bases, with 18 bases left between them. This CDR3 spans 16 amino acids. DNA for the CDR3: TGTGCCAGCAGCACCCCCCCGGTAGGACCGTACAATGAGCAGTTCTTC. It yields the protein CASSTPPVGPYNEQFF.

The chain recombines TRBV29-1 with TRBJ2-7, with 8 bases lining up with TRBD1. The CDR3 loop spans 13 amino acids. Germline loops: CDR1 SQVTM, CDR2 ANQGSEA. J lost 4 bases, V lost 7 bases, and 9 bases had no gene match. This CDR3 reads CSALGQGGYEQYF. CDR3 DNA: TGCAGCGCCCTCGGACAGGGCGGTTACGAGCAGTACTTC.

The V call is TRBV11-2, the J call TRBJ1-5; D unclear. The V and J ends lost 5 bases and 3 bases respectively, with 5 bases between them. There are 12 residues in the CDR3. Germline assignment: CDR1 SGHAT and CDR2 FQNNGV. The CDR3 DNA reads as TGTGCCAGCAGCCCAACCAATCAGCCCCAGCATTTT. Its protein product is CASSPTNQPQHF.

The count of this clone is one. The chain has TRBV6-6 and TRBJ1-2; TRBD1 is a possible D gene (5 bases). V was pared by 1 base and J by 2 bases, with 8 bases between. Germline V gene lookup returns CDR1 MNHNY and CDR2 SVGAGI (reference sequence). The CDR3 contains 14 residues. Written as DNA, the CDR3 is TGTGCCAGCAGTTACTTAGGGACCAACTATGGCTACACCTTC. This gives the protein CASSYLGTNYGYTF.

V usage is TRBV7-9 and J usage is TRBJ1-1; D unclear. The CDR3 loop spans 15 amino acids. V lost 5 bases and J 4 bases, leaving 17 bases between the germline ends. The germline V gene has CDR1 SEHNR and CDR2 FQNEAQ (reference sequence). The CDR3 loop reads CASSPSEGFPTEAFF. The CDR3 nucleotides read TGTGCCAGCAGCCCCTCCGAGGGTTTTCCCACTGAAGCTTTCTTT. Variable domain in full (rest from reference TRBV7-9 and TRBJ1-1): DTGVSQNPRHKITKRGQNVTFRCDPISEHNRLYWYRQTLGQGPEFLTYFQNEAQLEKSRLLSDRFSAERPKGSFSTLEIQRTEQGDSAMYLCASSPSEGFPTEAFFGQGTRLTVV.

This clone was observed once. The V gene is TRBV5-1, the J gene TRBJ2-7, with D perhaps assigned TRBD1 or TRBD2 (5 bases each). Trimming shortened V by 4 bases and J by 2 bases, and 16 bases separated the two germline ends. The CDR3 is 15 residues long. CDR1 and CDR2 from the germline V gene are SGHRS and YFSETQ. The CDR3 region has the DNA TGCGCCAGCAGCCCTGGGACCGCAATTACCTACGAGCAGTACTTC. Amino acid sequence: CASSPGTAITYEQYF. The whole variable domain, filled in from reference TRBV5-1 and TRBJ2-7, reads KAGVTQTPRYLIKTRGQQVTLSCSPISGHRSVSWYQQTPGQGLQFLFEYFSETQRNKGNFPGRFSGRQFSNSRSEMNVSTLELGDSALYLCASSPGTAITYEQYFGPGTRLTVT.

This chain joins TRBV19 and TRBJ1-6, with unresolved D. V was pared by 5 bases and J by 10 bases, with 12 bases between. The CDR3 contains 13 residues. Germline-derived CDR1 and CDR2 are LNHDA and SQIVND (reference sequence). CDR3 coding DNA: TGTGCCAGTAGTTGGACCATAGAGTCACCCCTCCACTTT. Protein product: CASSWTIESPLHF.

This sequence joins TRBV25-1 and TRBJ2-5, with a tentative D call TRBD1 (6 bases). The CDR3 runs 15 residues. Trimming stripped 5 bases from V and 1 base from J, with 14 bases between. Germline V lookup: CDR1 MGHDK, CDR2 SYGVNS. CDR3 loop: CASSPQGTSQETQYF. The DNA for the CDR3 is TGTGCCAGCAGTCCCCAGGGGACCTCCCAAGAGACCCAGTACTTC.

The rearrangement uses TRBV15 and TRBJ1-3; D is unresolved. Germline-derived CDR1 and CDR2 are LNHNV and YYDKDF (reference sequence). This CDR3 has 15 residues. Trimming pared 0 bases from V and 2 bases from J, leaving 8 bases between. The CDR3 sequence: CATSRDGWAGNTIYF. The DNA for the CDR3 is TGTGCCACCAGCAGAGATGGGTGGGCTGGAAACACCATATATTTT.

This sequence joins TRBV5-8 and TRBJ2-7; no clear D gene. The CDR3 consists of 11 residues. Germline loops: CDR1 SGHTS, CDR2 YDEGEE. Trimming took off 2 bases at V and 3 bases at J, with 3 bases between the two ends. The CDR3 sequence: CASSLYYEQYF. The CDR3 DNA reads TGTGCCAGCAGCTTATACTACGAGCAGTACTTC.

The CDR3 DNA is TGTGCTAGTGGTCCTGGGACAGGGGTTAGCGGCTACACCTTC. It encodes CASGPGTGVSGYTF. The chain recombines TRBV12-5 with TRBJ1-2, with 10 bases identical to TRBD1. CDR3 size: 14 residues. Germline V gene lookup returns CDR1 LGHNT and CDR2 FRNRAP. V gave up 5 bases and J gave up 8 bases; unmatched junction bases: 8.

This clone occurred a few times. The genes are TRBV30 and TRBJ1-2, with D perhaps TRBD1 (6 bases). The V end was cut by 3 bases, the J end by 8 bases, with 10 bases between. CDR1 is GTSNPN, CDR2 SVGIG, per germline (reference sequence). This CDR3 contains 11 residues. CDR3 region: CAWRADRGYTF. DNA of the CDR3: TGTGCCTGGAGGGCGGACAGAGGCTACACCTTC.

The rearrangement uses TRBV7-2 and TRBJ1-4, with a tentative D call TRBD1 (5 bases). The V end was cut by 1 base, the J end by 7 bases, with 13 bases between. This CDR3 comprises 15 residues. Germline V gene data show CDR1 as SGHTA and CDR2 as FQGNSA. The CDR3 sequence is CASSLGPGTAEKLFF. CDR3 DNA sequence: TGTGCCAGCAGCTTAGGCCCCGGGACGGCTGAAAAACTGTTTTTT.

The chain uses TRBV15 and TRBJ1-4; a possible D gene is TRBD1 (5 bases). Germline CDR1 is LNHNV and CDR2 is YYDKDF (reference sequence). The CDR3 is 15 residues long. Trimming cost V 1 base and J 8 bases, with 14 bases left between them. The CDR3 sequence: CATSRGGTLGEKLFF. The CDR3 DNA reads TGTGCCACCAGCAGAGGAGGGACCCTGGGGGAAAAACTGTTTTTT.

This clone was seen a single time. The chain recombines TRBV4-2 with TRBJ1-2; no definite D call. The CDR3 consists of 12 residues. V lost 1 base and J 13 bases, leaving 13 bases between the germline ends. Germline loops: CDR1 LGHNA, CDR2 YNFKEQ. The CDR3 DNA is TGTGCCAGCAGCCAAGGGCGCTCCGGTTGCACCTTC. Protein sequence: CASSQGRSGCTF.